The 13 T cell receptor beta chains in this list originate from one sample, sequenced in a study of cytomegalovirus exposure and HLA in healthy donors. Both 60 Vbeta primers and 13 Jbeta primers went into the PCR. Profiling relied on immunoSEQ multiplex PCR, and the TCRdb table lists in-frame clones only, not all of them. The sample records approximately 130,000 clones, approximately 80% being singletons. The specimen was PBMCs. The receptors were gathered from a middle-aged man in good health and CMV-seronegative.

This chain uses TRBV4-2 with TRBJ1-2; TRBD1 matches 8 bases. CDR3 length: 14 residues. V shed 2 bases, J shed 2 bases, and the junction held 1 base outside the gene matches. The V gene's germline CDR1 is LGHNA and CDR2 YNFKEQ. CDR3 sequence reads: CASSQTGGNYGYTF. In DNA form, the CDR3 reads TGTGCCAGCAGCCAAACAGGGGGGAACTATGGCTACACCTTC.

The CDR3 loop is CASKTNRDRTYEQYF. The CDR3 DNA reads TGTGCCAGTAAGACCAACCGGGACAGGACCTACGAGCAGTACTTC. The chain links TRBV2 to TRBJ2-7, with 8 positions matching TRBD1. This CDR3 is 15 amino acids long. Germline V gene data show CDR1 as SNHLY and CDR2 as FYNNEI. The junction had 12 bases not matched to a gene; V was cut back by 9 bases and J by 2 bases.

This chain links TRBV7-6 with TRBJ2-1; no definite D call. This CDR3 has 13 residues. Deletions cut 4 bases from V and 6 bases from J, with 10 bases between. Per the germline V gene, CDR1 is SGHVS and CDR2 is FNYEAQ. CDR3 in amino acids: CASSSPSVNEQFF. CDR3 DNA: TGTGCCAGCAGCTCCCCTTCGGTCAATGAGCAGTTCTTC.

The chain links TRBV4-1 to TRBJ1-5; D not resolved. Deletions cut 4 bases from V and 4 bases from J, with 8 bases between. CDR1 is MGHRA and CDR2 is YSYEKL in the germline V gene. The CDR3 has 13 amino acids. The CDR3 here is CASSLALNQPQHF. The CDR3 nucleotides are TGCGCCAGCAGCCTAGCCTTGAATCAGCCCCAGCATTTT.

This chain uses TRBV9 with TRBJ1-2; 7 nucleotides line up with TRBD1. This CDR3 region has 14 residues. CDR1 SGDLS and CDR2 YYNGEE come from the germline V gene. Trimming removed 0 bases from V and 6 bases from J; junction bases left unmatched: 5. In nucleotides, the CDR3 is TGTGCCAGCAGCGTAGGACAGGGTGGAGATGGCTACACCTTC. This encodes CASSVGQGGDGYTF.

CDR3 nucleotide sequence: TGCGCCAGCAGCCCGACTAGCGGACTCTACAATGAGCAGTTCTTC. It yields the protein CASSPTSGLYNEQFF. The chain links TRBV4-3 to TRBJ2-1; TRBD2 matches 9 bases. The CDR3 is 15 amino acids. The germline CDR1 and CDR2 sequences are LGHNA and YSLEER. With 4 bases clipped from V and 3 bases from J, the junction kept 4 bases outside the gene matches.

The CDR3 region is CAWSLGVPGNTIYF. The CDR3 nucleotides read TGTGCCTGGAGCCTCGGAGTCCCTGGAAACACCATATATTTT. V usage is TRBV30 and J usage is TRBJ1-3, with D uncertain. V shed 3 bases and J shed 2 bases, with 11 bases lying between them. The germline V gene encodes CDR1 GTSNPN and CDR2 SVGIG (reference sequence). CDR3 length: 14 amino acids.

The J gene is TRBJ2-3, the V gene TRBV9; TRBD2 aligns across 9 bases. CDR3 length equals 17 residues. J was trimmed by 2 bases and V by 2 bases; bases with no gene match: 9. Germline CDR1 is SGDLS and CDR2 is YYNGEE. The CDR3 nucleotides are TGTGCCAGCAGCGTTCTTAAGACTAGCGGTAACACAGATACGCAGTATTTT. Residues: CASSVLKTSGNTDTQYF.

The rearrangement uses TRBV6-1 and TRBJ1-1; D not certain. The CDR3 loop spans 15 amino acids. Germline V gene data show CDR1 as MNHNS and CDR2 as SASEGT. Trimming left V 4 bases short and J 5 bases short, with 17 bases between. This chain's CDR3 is CASSVGFPEGTEAFF. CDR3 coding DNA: TGTGCCAGCAGTGTTGGTTTCCCAGAGGGTACTGAAGCTTTCTTT.

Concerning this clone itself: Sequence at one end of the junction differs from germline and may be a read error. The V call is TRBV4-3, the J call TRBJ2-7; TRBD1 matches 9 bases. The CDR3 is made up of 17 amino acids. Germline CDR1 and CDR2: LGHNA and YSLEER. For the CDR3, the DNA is TGCGCCAGCAGCCAAGATCCGGCCGGGACAGGGTCCTCCGAGCAGTACTTC. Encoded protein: CASSQDPAGTGSSEQYF.

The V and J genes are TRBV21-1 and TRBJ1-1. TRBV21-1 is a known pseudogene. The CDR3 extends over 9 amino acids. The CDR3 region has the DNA TGTGCCACCCCTACTAAAGCTTTCTTT. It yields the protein CATPTKAFF.

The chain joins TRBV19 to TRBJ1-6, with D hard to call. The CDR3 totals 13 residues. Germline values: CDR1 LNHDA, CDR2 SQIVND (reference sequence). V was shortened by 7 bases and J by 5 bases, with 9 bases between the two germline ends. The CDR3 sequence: CASNQQNNSPLHF. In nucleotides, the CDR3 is TGTGCCAGTAATCAACAGAATAATTCACCCCTCCACTTT. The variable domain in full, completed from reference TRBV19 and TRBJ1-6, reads DGGITQSPKYLFRKEGQNVTLSCEQNLNHDAMYWYRQDPGQGLRLIYYSQIVNDFQKGDIAEGYSVSREKKESFPLTVTSAQKNPTAFYLCASNQQNNSPLHFGNGTRLTVT.

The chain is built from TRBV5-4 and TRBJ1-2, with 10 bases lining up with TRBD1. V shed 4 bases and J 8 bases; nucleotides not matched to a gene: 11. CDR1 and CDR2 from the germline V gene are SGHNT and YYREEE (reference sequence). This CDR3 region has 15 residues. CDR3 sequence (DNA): TGTGCCAGCAGCACCCCGGGACAGGGGCGAGAAGGCTACACCTTC. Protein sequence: CASSTPGQGREGYTF.